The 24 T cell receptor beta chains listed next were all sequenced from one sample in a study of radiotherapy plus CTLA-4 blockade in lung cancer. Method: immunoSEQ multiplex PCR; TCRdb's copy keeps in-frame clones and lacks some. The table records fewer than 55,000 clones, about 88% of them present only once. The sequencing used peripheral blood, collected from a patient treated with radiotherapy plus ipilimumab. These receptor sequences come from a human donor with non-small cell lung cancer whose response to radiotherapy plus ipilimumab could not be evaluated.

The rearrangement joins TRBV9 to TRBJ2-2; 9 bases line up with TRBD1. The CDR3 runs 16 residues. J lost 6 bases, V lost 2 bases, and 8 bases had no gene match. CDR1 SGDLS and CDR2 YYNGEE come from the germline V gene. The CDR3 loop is CASSVDTGTGSGELFF. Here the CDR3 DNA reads TGTGCCAGCAGCGTTGACACCGGGACAGGGTCCGGGGAGCTGTTTTTT. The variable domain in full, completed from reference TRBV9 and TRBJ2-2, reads DSGVTQTPKHLITATGQRVTLRCSPRSGDLSVYWYQQSLDQGLQFLIQYYNGEERAKGNILERFSAQQFPDLHSELNLSSLELGDSALYFCASSVDTGTGSGELFFGEGSRLTVL.

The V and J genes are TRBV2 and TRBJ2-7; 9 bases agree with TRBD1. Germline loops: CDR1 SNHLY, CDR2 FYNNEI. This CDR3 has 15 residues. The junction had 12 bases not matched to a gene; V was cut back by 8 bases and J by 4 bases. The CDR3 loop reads CASGPGTQGAYEQYF. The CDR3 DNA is TGTGCCAGCGGACCCGGGACACAGGGGGCATACGAGCAGTACTTC.

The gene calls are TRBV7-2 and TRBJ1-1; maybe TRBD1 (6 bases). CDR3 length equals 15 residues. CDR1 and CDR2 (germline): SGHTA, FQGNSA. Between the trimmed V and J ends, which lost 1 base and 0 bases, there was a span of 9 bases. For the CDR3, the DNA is TGTGCCAGCAGCTTAGGGGGGCGGCTGAACACTGAAGCTTTCTTT. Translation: CASSLGGRLNTEAFF.

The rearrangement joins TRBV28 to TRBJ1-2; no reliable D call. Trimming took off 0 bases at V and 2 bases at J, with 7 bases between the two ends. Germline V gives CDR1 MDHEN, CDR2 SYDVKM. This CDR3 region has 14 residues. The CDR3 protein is CASSLWKQNYGYTF. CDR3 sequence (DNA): TGTGCCAGCAGTTTATGGAAACAGAACTATGGCTACACCTTC.

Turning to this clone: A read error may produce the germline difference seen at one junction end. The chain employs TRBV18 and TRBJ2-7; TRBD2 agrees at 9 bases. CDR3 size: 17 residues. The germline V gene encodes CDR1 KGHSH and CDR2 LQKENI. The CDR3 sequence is CASSPSSGEGLSYEQCF. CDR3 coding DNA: TGTGCCAGCTCACCATCTAGCGGGGAGGGACTCTCCTACGAGCAGTGCTTC.

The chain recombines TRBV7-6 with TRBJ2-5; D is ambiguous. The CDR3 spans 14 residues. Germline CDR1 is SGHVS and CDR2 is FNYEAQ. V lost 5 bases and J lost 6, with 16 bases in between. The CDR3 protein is CASSPNLGQQTQYF. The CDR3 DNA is TGTGCCAGCAGCCCAAATCTTGGGCAACAGACCCAGTACTTC. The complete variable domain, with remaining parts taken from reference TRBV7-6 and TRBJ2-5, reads GAGVSQSPRYKVTKRGQDVALRCDPISGHVSLYWYRQALGQGPEFLTYFNYEAQQDKSGLPNDRFSAERPEGSISTLTIQRTEQRDSAMYRCASSPNLGQQTQYFGPGTRLLVL.

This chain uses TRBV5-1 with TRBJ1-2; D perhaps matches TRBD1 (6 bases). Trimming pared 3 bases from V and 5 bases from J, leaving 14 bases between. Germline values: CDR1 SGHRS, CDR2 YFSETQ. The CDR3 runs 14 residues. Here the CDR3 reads CASSWGGRGYGYTF. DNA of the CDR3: TGCGCCAGCAGCTGGGGGGGGAGGGGGTATGGCTACACCTTC.

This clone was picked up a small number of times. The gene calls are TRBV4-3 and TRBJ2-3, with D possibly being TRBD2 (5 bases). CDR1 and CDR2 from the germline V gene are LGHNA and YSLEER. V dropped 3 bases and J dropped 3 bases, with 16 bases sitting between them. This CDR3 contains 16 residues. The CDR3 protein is CASSQDWQVRTDTQYF. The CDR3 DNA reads TGCGCCAGCAGCCAGGACTGGCAGGTTAGGACAGATACGCAGTATTTT.

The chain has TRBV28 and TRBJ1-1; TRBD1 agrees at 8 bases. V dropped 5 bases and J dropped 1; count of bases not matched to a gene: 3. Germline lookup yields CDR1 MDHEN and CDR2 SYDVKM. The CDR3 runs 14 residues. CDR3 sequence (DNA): TGTGCCAGCAGTCGACAGGGGCCGAACACTGAAGCTTTCTTT. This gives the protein CASSRQGPNTEAFF.

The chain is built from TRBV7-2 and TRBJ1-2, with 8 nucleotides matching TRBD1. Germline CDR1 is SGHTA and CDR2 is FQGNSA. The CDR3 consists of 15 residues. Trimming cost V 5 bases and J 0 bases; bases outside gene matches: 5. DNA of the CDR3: TGTGCCAGCAGCATGACAGGGGTCCCTAACTATGGCTACACCTTC. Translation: CASSMTGVPNYGYTF. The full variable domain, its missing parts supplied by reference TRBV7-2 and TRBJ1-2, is GAGVSQSPSNKVTEKGKDVELRCDPISGHTALYWYRQSLGQGLEFLIYFQGNSAPDKSGLPSDRFSAERTGGSVSTLTIQRTQQEDSAVYLCASSMTGVPNYGYTFGSGTRLTVV.

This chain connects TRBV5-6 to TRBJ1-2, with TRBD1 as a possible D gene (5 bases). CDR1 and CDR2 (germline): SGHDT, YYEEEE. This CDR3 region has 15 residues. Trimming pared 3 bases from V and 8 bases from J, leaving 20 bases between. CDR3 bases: TGTGCCAGCAGCTCCGATCTGGGGGGATTAGGGGGCTACACCTTC. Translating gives CASSSDLGGLGGYTF.

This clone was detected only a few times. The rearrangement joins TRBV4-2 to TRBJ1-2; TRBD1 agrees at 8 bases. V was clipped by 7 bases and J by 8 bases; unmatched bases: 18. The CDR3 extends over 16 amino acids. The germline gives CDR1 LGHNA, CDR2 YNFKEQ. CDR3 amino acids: CASKGVGETGDAGYTF. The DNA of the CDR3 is TGTGCCAGCAAGGGTGTGGGAGAGACAGGGGACGCGGGCTACACCTTC.

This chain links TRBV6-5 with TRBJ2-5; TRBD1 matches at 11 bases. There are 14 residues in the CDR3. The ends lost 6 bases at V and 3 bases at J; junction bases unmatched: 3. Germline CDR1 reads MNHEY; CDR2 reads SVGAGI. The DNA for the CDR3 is TGTGCCAGCAGAAGGGACAGGGGGGAAGAGACCCAGTACTTC. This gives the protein CASRRDRGEETQYF.

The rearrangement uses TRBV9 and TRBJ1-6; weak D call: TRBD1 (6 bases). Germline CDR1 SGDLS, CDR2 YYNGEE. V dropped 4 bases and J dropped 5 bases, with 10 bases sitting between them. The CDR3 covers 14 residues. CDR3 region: CASSTSGDNSPLHF. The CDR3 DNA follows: TGTGCCAGCAGCACTTCAGGGGATAATTCACCCCTCCACTTT.

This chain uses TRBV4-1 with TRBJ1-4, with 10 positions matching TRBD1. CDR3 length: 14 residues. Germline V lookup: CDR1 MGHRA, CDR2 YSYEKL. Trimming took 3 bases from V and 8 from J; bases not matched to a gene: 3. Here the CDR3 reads CASSHDRGREKLFF. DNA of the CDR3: TGCGCCAGCAGCCACGACAGGGGGCGCGAAAAACTGTTTTTT.

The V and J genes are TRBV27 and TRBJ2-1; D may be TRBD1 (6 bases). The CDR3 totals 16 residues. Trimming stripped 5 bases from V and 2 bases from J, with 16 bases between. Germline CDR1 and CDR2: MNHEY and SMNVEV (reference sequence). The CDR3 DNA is TGTGCCAGCAGTCCACTAATGGCAGGGGCCTACAATGAGCAGTTCTTC. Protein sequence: CASSPLMAGAYNEQFF.

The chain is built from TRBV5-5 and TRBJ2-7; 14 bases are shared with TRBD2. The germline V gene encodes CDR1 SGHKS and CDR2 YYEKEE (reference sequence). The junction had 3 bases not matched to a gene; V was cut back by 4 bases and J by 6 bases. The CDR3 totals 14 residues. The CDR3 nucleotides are TGTGCCAGCAGCGGGACTAGCGGGGGAGGCGAGCAGTACTTC. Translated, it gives CASSGTSGGGEQYF.

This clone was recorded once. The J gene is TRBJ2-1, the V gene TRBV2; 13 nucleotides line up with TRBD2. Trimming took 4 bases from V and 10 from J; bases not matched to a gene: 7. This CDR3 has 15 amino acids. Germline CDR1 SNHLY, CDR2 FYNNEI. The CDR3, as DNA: TGTGCCAGCAGTGTCGGGACTAGCGGGATTGGGGAGCAGTTCTTC. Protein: CASSVGTSGIGEQFF. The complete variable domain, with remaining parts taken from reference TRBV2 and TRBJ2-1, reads EPEVTQTPSHQVTQMGQEVILRCVPISNHLYFYWYRQILGQKVEFLVSFYNNEISEKSEIFDDQFSVERPDGSNFTLKIRSTKLEDSAMYFCASSVGTSGIGEQFFGPGTRLTVL.

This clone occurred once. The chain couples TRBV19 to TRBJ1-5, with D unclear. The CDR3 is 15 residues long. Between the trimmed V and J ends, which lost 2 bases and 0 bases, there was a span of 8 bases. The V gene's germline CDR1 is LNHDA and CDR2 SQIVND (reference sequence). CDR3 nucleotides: TGTGCCAGTAGTATATTTGCCTATAGCAATCAGCCCCAGCATTTT. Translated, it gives CASSIFAYSNQPQHF. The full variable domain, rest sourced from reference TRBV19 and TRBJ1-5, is DGGITQSPKYLFRKEGQNVTLSCEQNLNHDAMYWYRQDPGQGLRLIYYSQIVNDFQKGDIAEGYSVSREKKESFPLTVTSAQKNPTAFYLCASSIFAYSNQPQHFGDGTRLSIL.

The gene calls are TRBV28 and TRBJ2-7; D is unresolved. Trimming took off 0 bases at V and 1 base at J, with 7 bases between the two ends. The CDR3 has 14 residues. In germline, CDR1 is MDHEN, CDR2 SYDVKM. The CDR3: CASSLWGSSYEQYF. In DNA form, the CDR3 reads TGTGCCAGCAGTTTATGGGGCAGTTCCTACGAGCAGTACTTC.

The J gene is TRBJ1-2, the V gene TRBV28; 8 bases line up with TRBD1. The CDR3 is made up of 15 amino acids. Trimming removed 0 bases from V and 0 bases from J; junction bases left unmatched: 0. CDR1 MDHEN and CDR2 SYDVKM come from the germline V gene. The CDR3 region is CASSLWTGANYGYTF. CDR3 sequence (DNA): TGTGCCAGCAGTTTATGGACAGGGGCTAACTATGGCTACACCTTC.

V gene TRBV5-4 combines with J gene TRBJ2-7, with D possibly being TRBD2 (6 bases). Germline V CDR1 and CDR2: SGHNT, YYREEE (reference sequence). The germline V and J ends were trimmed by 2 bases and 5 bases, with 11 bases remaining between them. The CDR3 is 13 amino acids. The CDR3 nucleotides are TGTGCCAGCAGCTTTTTGGGGGAGGACGAGCAGTACTTC. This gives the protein CASSFLGEDEQYF.

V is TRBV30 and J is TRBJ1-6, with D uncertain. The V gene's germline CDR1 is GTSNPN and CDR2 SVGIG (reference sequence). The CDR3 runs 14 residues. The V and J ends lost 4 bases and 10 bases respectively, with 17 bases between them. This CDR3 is CAWTSGVRRSPLHF. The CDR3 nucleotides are TGTGCCTGGACCTCCGGGGTTCGAAGGTCACCCCTCCACTTT.

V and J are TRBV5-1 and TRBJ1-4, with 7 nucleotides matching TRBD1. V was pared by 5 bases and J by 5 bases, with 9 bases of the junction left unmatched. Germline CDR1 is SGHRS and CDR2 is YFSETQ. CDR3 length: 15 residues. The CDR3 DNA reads TGCGCCAGCAGTCGAGTAGGGGGCGCGAATGAAAAACTGTTTTTT. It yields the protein CASSRVGGANEKLFF.